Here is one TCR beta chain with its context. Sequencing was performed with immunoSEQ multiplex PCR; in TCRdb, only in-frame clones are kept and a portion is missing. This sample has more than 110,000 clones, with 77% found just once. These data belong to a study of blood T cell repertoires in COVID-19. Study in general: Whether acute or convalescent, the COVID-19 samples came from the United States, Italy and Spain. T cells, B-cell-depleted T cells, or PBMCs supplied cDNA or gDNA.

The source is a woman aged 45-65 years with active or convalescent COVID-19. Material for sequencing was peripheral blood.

CDR3 DNA: TGTGCCAGCAGTTACAAGGGGGCCGGAAAGACCCAGTACTTC. Protein: CASSYKGAGKTQYF. V usage is TRBV6-2 or TRBV6-3 and J usage is TRBJ2-5; 7 nucleotides match TRBD1. Germline V gene sequence: CDR1 MNHEY, CDR2 SVGEGT. Germline trimming cut 2 bases from V and 6 bases from J; bases unmatched to any gene: 6. The CDR3 loop spans 14 amino acids.